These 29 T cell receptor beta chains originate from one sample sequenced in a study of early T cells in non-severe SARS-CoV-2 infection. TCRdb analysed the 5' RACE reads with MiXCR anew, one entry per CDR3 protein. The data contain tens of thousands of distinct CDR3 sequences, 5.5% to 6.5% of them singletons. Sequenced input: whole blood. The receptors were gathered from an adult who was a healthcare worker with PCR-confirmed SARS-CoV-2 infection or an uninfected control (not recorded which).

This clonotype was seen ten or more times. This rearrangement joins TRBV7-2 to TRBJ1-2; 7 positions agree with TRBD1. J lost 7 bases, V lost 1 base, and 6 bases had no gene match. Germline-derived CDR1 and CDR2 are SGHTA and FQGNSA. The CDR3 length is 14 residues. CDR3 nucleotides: TGTGCCAGCAGCTTAGGACAGGGAGAAGGTGGCTACACCTTC. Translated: CASSLGQGEGGYTF.

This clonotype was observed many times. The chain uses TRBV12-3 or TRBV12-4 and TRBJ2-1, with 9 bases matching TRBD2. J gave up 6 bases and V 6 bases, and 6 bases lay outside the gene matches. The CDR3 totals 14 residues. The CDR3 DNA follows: TGTGCCAGCAGGGTAGCGGGAGCGGTCAATGAGCAGTTCTTC. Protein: CASRVAGAVNEQFF.

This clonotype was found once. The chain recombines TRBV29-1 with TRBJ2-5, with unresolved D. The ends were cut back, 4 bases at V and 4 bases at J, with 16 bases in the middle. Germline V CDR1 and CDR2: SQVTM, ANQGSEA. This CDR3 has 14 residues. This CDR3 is CSVGNGPSPETQYF. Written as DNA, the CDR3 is TGCAGCGTTGGGAACGGGCCGTCCCCAGAGACCCAGTACTTC.

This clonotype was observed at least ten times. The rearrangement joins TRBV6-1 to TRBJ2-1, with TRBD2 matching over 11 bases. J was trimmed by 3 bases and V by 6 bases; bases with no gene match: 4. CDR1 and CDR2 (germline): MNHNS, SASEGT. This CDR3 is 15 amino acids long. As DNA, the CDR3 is TGTGCCAGCAGCTTGGGGACTAGCGGCTACAATGAGCAGTTCTTC. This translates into CASSLGTSGYNEQFF.

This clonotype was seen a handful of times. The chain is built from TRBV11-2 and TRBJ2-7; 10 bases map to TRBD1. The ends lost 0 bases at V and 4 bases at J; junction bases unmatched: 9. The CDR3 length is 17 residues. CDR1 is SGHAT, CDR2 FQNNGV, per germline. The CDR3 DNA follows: TGTGCCAGCAGCTTAGATGATTCGGGACAGGGGTTGTACGAGCAGTACTTC. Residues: CASSLDDSGQGLYEQYF. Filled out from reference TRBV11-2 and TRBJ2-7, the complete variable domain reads EAGVAQSPRYKIIEKRQSVAFWCNPISGHATLYWYQQILGQGPKLLIQFQNNGVVDDSQLPKDRFSAERLKGVDSTLKIQPAKLEDSAVYLCASSLDDSGQGLYEQYFGPGTRLTVT.

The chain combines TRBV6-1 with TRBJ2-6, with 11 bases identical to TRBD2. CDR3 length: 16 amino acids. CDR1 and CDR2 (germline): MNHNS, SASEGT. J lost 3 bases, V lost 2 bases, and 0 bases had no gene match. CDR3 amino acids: CASSELAGGGANVLTF. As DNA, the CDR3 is TGTGCCAGCAGTGAACTAGCGGGAGGTGGGGCCAACGTCCTGACTTTC.

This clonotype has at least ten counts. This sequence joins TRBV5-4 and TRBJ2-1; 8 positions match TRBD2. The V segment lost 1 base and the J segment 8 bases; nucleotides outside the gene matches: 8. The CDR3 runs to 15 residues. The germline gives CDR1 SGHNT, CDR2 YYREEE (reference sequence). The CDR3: CASSLPGGARDEQFF. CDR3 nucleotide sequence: TGTGCCAGCAGCTTGCCCGGGGGGGCAAGAGATGAGCAGTTCTTC.

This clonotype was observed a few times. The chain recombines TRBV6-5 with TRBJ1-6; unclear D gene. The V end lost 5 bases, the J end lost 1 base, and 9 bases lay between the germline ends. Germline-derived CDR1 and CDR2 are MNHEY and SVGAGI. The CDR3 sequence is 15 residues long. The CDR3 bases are TGTGCCAGCAGTCCGAGACTGTCCTATAATTCACCCCTCCACTTT. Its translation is CASSPRLSYNSPLHF.

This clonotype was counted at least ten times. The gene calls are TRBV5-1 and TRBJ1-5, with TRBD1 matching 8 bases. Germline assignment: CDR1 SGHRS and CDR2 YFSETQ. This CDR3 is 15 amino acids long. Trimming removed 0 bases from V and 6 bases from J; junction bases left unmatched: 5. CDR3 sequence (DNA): TGCGCCAGCAGCTTGGCTGCAGGGGGCGGTCAGCCCCAGCATTTT. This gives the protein CASSLAAGGGQPQHF. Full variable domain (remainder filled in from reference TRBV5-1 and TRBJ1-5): KAGVTQTPRYLIKTRGQQVTLSCSPISGHRSVSWYQQTPGQGLQFLFEYFSETQRNKGNFPGRFSGRQFSNSRSEMNVSTLELGDSALYLCASSLAAGGGQPQHFGDGTRLSIL.

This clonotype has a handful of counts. Here the CDR3 DNA reads TGTGCCAGCAGCCATTCAGGGGGGGGCTACGAGCAGTACTTC. It codes for CASSHSGGGYEQYF. The chain combines TRBV3-1 with TRBJ2-7, with D possibly being TRBD1 or TRBD2 (7 bases each). V lost 3 bases, J lost 3 bases, and 12 bases lay in between. This CDR3 has 14 amino acids. Germline CDR1 is LGHDT and CDR2 is YNNKEL (reference sequence).

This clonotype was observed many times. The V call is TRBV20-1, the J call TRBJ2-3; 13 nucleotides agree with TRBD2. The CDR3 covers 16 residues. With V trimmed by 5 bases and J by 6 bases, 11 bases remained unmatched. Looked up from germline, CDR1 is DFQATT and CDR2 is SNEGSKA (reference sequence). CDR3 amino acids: CSASPTSGGAGDTQYF. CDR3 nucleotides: TGCAGTGCTTCCCCCACTAGCGGGGGGGCCGGCGATACGCAGTATTTT.

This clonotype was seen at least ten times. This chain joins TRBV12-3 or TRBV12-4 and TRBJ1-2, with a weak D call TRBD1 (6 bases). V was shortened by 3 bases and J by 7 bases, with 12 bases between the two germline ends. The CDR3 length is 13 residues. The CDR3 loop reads CASSLGGGLGYTF. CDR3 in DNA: TGTGCCAGCAGTTTGGGAGGGGGGCTTGGCTACACCTTC.

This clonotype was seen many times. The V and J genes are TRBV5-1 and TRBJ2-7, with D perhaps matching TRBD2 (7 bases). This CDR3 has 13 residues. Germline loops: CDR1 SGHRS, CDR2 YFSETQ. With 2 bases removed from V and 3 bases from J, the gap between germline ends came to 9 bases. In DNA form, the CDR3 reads TGCGCCAGCAGCTTCGGGGGGCACTACGAGCAGTACTTC. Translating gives CASSFGGHYEQYF.

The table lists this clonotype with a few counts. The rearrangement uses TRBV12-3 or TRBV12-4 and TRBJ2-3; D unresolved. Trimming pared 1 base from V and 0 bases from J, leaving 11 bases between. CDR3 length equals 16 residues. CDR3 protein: CASSLVGPPSTDTQYF. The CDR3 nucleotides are TGTGCCAGCAGTTTAGTGGGCCCTCCTAGCACAGATACGCAGTATTTT.

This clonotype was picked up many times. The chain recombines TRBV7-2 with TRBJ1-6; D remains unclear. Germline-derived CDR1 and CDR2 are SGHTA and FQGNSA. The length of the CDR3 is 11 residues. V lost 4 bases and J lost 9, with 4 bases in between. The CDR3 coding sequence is TGTGCCAGCAGCTCCAGTTCACCCCTCCACTTT. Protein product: CASSSSSPLHF.

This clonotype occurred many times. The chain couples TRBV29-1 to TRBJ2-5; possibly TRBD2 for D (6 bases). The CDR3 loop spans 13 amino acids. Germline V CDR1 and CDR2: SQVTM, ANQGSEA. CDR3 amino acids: CTAGTAVSGTQYF. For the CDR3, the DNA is TGCACCGCGGGGACCGCAGTCAGCGGGACCCAGTACTTC.

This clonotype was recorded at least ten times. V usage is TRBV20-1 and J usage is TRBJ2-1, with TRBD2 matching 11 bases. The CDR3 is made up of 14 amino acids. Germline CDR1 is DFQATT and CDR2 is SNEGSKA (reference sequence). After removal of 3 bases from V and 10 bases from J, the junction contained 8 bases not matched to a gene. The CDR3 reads CSASSGGDQIEQFF. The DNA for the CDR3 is TGCAGTGCTAGTAGCGGGGGGGATCAGATCGAGCAGTTCTTC.

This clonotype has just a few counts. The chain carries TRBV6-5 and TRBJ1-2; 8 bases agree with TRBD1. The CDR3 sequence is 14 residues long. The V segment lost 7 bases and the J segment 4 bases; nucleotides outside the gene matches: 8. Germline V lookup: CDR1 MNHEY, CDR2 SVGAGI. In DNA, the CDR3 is TGTGCCAGCACTGATAGGACAGGGCTCTATGGCTACACCTTC. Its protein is CASTDRTGLYGYTF.

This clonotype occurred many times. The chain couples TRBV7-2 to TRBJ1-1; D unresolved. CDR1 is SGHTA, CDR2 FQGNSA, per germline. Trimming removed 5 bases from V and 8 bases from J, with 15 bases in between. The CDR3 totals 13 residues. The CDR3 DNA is TGTGCCAGCAGCCCGGAAGGAACGCTCGAAGCTTTCTTT. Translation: CASSPEGTLEAFF.

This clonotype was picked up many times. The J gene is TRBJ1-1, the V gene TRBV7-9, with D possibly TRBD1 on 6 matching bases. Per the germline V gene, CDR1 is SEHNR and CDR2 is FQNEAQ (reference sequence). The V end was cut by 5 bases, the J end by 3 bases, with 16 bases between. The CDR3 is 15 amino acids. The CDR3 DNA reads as TGTGCCAGCAGCACCCTAAACAGGGAGCACACTGAAGCTTTCTTT. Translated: CASSTLNREHTEAFF.

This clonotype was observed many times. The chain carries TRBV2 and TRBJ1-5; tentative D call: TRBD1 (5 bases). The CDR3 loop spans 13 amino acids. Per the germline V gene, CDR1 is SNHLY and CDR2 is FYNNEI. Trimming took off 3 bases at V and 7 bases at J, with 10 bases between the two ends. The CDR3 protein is CASSEGLAQPQHF. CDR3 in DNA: TGTGCCAGCAGTGAGGGGCTCGCCCAGCCCCAGCATTTT.

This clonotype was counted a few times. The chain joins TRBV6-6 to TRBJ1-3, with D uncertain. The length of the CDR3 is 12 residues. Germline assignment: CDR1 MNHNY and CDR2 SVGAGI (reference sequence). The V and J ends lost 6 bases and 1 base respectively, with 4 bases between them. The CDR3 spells CASRMSGNTIYF. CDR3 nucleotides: TGTGCCAGCAGGATGTCTGGAAACACCATATATTTT.

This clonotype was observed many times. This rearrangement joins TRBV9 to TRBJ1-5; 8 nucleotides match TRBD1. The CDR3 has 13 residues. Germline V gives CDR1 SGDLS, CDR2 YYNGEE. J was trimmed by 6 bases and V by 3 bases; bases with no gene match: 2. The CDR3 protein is CASSAGGGQPQHF. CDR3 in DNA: TGTGCCAGCAGCGCAGGGGGCGGTCAGCCCCAGCATTTT.

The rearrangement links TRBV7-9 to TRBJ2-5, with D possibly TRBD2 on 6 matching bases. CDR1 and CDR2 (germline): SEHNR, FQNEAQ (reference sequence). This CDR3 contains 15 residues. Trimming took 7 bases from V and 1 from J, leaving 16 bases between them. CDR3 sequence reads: CASTPMGGGQETQYF. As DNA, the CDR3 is TGTGCCAGCACCCCAATGGGGGGAGGCCAAGAGACCCAGTACTTC.

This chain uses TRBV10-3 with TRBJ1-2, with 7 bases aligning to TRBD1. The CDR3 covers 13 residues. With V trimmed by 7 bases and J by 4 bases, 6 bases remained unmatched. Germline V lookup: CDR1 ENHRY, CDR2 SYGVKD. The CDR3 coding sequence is TGTGCCATCACCCGGGACAGCCCCTATGGCTACACCTTC. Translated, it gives CAITRDSPYGYTF.

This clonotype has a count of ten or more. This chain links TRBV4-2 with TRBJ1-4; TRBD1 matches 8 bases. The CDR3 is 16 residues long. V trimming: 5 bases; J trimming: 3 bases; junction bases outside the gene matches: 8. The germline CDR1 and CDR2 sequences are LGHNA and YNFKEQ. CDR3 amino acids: CASSSGQGFANEKLFF. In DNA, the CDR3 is TGTGCCAGCAGCAGCGGACAGGGCTTTGCTAATGAAAAACTGTTTTTT.

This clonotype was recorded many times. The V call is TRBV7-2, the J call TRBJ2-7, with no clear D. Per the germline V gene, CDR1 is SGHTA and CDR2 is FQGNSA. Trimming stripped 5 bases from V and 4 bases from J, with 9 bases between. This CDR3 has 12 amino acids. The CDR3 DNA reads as TGTGCCAGCAGCCGCCCGGCATACGAGCAGTACTTC. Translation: CASSRPAYEQYF.

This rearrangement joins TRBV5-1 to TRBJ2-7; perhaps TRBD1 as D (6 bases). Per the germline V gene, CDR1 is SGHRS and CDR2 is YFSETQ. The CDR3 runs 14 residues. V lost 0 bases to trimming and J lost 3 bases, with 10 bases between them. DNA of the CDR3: TGCGCCAGCAGCTTGGGACAGGTTAACTACGAGCAGTACTTC. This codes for CASSLGQVNYEQYF.

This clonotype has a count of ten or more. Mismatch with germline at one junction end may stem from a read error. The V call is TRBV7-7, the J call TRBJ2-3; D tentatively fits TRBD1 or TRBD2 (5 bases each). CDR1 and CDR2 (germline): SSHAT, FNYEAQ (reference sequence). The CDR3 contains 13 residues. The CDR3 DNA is TGTGCTAGCAGCCGGGACCGCACAGATACGCAGTATTTT. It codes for CASSRDRTDTQYF.